The 14 T cell receptor beta chains given below trace back to one sample, sequenced in a study of cytomegalovirus exposure and HLA in healthy donors. 60 Vbeta and 13 Jbeta primers were used in PCR. The data were produced by immunoSEQ multiplex PCR, yet TCRdb's version contains in-frame clones alone and is incomplete. The sample contains about 190,000 clones, nearly 80% of which appear only once. Sequenced: PBMCs. These receptors all stem from a woman aged 25 to 39 in good health and CMV-seropositive.

The V gene is TRBV28, the J gene TRBJ2-5; D is ambiguous. Germline lookup yields CDR1 MDHEN and CDR2 SYDVKM. V lost 2 bases to trimming and J lost 5 bases, with 12 bases between them. The CDR3 consists of 14 residues. The CDR3 region has the DNA TGTGCCAGCAGTTTAGATCCCCCAGCGGAGACCCAGTACTTC. Amino acid sequence: CASSLDPPAETQYF.

This clone was recorded only once. V and J are TRBV10-2 and TRBJ2-1; D is uncertain. Germline V gene data show CDR1 as WSHSY and CDR2 as SAAADI. This CDR3 has 13 amino acids. V gave up 2 bases and J gave up 3 bases, with 5 bases separating them. This CDR3 reads CASSEADYNEQFF. In DNA form, the CDR3 reads TGCGCCAGCAGTGAGGCAGACTACAATGAGCAGTTCTTC.

This clone appeared once. The V call is TRBV11-2, the J call TRBJ2-7, with TRBD1 matching 7 bases. This CDR3 has 14 amino acids. With V trimmed by 5 bases and J by 2 bases, 6 bases remained unmatched. Germline CDR1 is SGHAT and CDR2 is FQNNGV. The CDR3 loop is CASSTYRGTYEQYF. In DNA form, the CDR3 reads TGTGCCAGCAGCACTTACAGGGGCACCTACGAGCAGTACTTC.

This chain uses TRBV13 with TRBJ2-1; perhaps TRBD2 as D (6 bases). The CDR3 is made up of 16 amino acids. Germline V gene sequence: CDR1 PRHDT, CDR2 FYEKMQ (reference sequence). The V and J ends lost 0 bases and 0 bases respectively, with 9 bases between them. The DNA for the CDR3 is TGTGCCAGCAGCTTAGGCGCGGGGAGCTCCTACAATGAGCAGTTCTTC. Protein sequence: CASSLGAGSSYNEQFF.

This rearrangement joins TRBV19 to TRBJ2-5, with D perhaps TRBD2 (7 bases). CDR3 size: 15 residues. Trimming cost V 5 bases and J 4 bases, with 17 bases left between them. Germline assignment: CDR1 LNHDA and CDR2 SQIVND (reference sequence). CDR3 residues: CASSRWEGGRETQYF. Here the CDR3 DNA reads TGTGCCAGTAGTCGGTGGGAGGGGGGACGAGAGACCCAGTACTTC. Looking up the rest from reference TRBV19 and TRBJ2-5 gives the full variable domain: DGGITQSPKYLFRKEGQNVTLSCEQNLNHDAMYWYRQDPGQGLRLIYYSQIVNDFQKGDIAEGYSVSREKKESFPLTVTSAQKNPTAFYLCASSRWEGGRETQYFGPGTRLLVL.

The rearrangement links TRBV4-3 to TRBJ2-3; the match to TRBD2 covers 10 bases. The CDR3 extends over 18 amino acids. Per the germline V gene, CDR1 is LGHNA and CDR2 is YSLEER. V gave up 3 bases and J gave up 3 bases; unmatched junction bases: 12. Here the CDR3 reads CASSQGATLAGTTDTQYF. CDR3 sequence (DNA): TGCGCCAGCAGCCAGGGGGCCACACTAGCGGGGACTACAGATACGCAGTATTTT.

The chain uses TRBV7-9 and TRBJ2-1; 12 bases fit TRBD2. There are 15 residues in the CDR3. V dropped 4 bases and J dropped 6; count of bases not matched to a gene: 4. Germline-derived CDR1 and CDR2 are SEHNR and FQNEAQ (reference sequence). CDR3 DNA sequence: TGTGCCAGCAGCTCCTGGACTAGCGGGACCAATGAGCAGTTCTTC. It is translated as CASSSWTSGTNEQFF.

V usage is TRBV5-6 and J usage is TRBJ1-2; no firm D call. The CDR3 is 12 amino acids. Germline CDR1 reads SGHDT; CDR2 reads YYEEEE. Trimming took off 1 base at V and 5 bases at J, with 6 bases between the two ends. CDR3 in amino acids: CASSLSGYGYTF. The DNA for the CDR3 is TGTGCCAGCAGCTTGTCGGGATATGGCTACACCTTC.

The chain carries TRBV29-1 and TRBJ2-1, with D possibly being TRBD1 (7 bases). The CDR3 runs 13 residues. Deletions cut 4 bases from V and 7 bases from J, with 14 bases between. Germline lookup yields CDR1 SQVTM and CDR2 ANQGSEA. Written as DNA, the CDR3 is TGCAGCGTTGGTCGGACAGGAGGGAATGAGCAGTTCTTC. Its translation: CSVGRTGGNEQFF.

This chain connects TRBV12-2 to TRBJ2-7; TRBD2 reflects the table's D call only, with no check against the DNA. TRBV12-2 is a documented pseudogene. The CDR3 covers 13 residues. The CDR3 protein is CASRRGISHEQYF. DNA for the CDR3: TGTGCAAGTCGCCGCGGTATTTCCCACGAGCAGTACTTC.

The chain recombines TRBV5-6 with TRBJ2-7; a weak D match, TRBD2 (6 bases). CDR3 length: 15 residues. V shed 3 bases and J shed 2 bases, with 15 bases lying between them. The V gene's germline CDR1 is SGHDT and CDR2 YYEEEE. The CDR3 DNA reads TGTGCCAGCAGCTCGCCATTGAGGACTACCTACGAGCAGTACTTC. Residues: CASSSPLRTTYEQYF.

V and J are TRBV6-6 and TRBJ2-2, with D unresolved. The CDR3 has 12 residues. The germline V and J ends were trimmed by 11 bases and 8 bases, with 15 bases remaining between them. Germline loops: CDR1 MNHNY, CDR2 SVGAGI (reference sequence). The CDR3 region has the DNA TGTGCCGCCACGGGTTCAGTGGGGGAGCTGTTTTTT. Its translation: CAATGSVGELFF.

This chain links TRBV11-3 with TRBJ2-1; 7 nucleotides agree with TRBD2. CDR1 is SGHNT, CDR2 YENEEA, per germline. J lost 4 bases, V lost 1 base, and 4 bases had no gene match. The length of the CDR3 is 15 residues. Written as DNA, the CDR3 is TGTGCCAGCAGCTTAGGGGGGGGGAGATACAATGAGCAGTTCTTC. This codes for CASSLGGGRYNEQFF. Using reference TRBV11-3 and TRBJ2-1 for the parts outside the CDR3, the full variable domain is EAGVVQSPRYKIIEKKQPVAFWCNPISGHNTLYWYLQNLGQGPELLIRYENEEAVDDSQLPKDRFSAERLKGVDSTLKIQPAELGDSAVYLCASSLGGGRYNEQFFGPGTRLTVL.

V and J are TRBV28 and TRBJ1-5; D ambiguous. V was shortened by 6 bases and J by 4 bases, with 16 bases between the two germline ends. CDR3 size: 15 residues. In germline, CDR1 is MDHEN, CDR2 SYDVKM. CDR3 sequence reads: CASSNGRVRNQPQHF. DNA for the CDR3: TGTGCCAGCAGCAACGGCCGGGTCCGTAATCAGCCCCAGCATTTT.